This T cell receptor beta chain was retrieved from a study of T cells in Graves' hyperthyroidism and ophthalmopathy. The source material, RNA transcripts, was used to amplify TCR beta CDR3 regions. A first-round RT-PCR of the TCR CDR3 used the HTBI primer set. TCRdb reanalysed the multiplex PCR reads using MiXCR and keeps one entry per CDR3 protein. Found here are some 510,000 distinct CDR3 sequences, less than 25% of them singletons; the top ten hold about 30%. Between the trimmed V and J ends, which lost 5 bases and 2 bases, there was a span of 15 bases. Germline CDR1 SGHTA, CDR2 FQGNSA. This CDR3 spans 15 amino acids. This clonotype was recorded many times.

The rearrangement uses TRBV7-2 and TRBJ2-5; tentatively, D is TRBD2 (6 bases). The TCR comes from a man aged 18 to 29 with Graves' hyperthyroidism. Material for sequencing was blood. The CDR3 reads CASSTQRAVQETQYF. The CDR3 DNA reads as TGTGCCAGCAGCACCCAGCGGGCAGTGCAAGAGACCCAGTACTTC. The complete variable domain, with remaining parts taken from reference TRBV7-2 and TRBJ2-5, reads GAGVSQSPSNKVTEKGKDVELRCDPISGHTALYWYRQSLGQGLEFLIYFQGNSAPDKSGLPSDRFSAERTGGSVSTLTIQRTQQEDSAVYLCASSTQRAVQETQYFGPGTRLLVL.